The entry below gives a single TCR beta chain sequence along with its context. The antigen is undetermined. The entry originates in a study of blood T cells in healthy people across ages. Germline V lookup: CDR1 MNHEY, CDR2 SVGAGI. The CDR3 runs 15 residues. Combining a sample-barcoded 5' primer with a J-beta primer mix, a second PCR ran for roughly 6 to 12 cycles. Template switching added a 12-random-nucleotide identifier to every cDNA molecule. TCRdb re-called the 5' RACE reads with MiXCR, one entry per CDR3 protein. The sample lists over 600,000 distinct CDR3 sequences, 20% to 25% occurring once. Study-wide results and limits: Changes in expanded clonotypes were possibly confounded, as the CMV status of donors was unknown.

The rearrangement joins TRBV6-5 to TRBJ2-1; D remains ambiguous. The end of the DNA is better explained by TRBJ2-7, so the J call may be wrong. Sequenced: blood. This clonotype was obtained from an older man in good health. CDR3 sequence (DNA): TGTGCCAGCAGCTACAAGGCCGTAAGCTCCTACGAGCAGTACTTC. Protein product: CASSYKAVSSYEQYF.